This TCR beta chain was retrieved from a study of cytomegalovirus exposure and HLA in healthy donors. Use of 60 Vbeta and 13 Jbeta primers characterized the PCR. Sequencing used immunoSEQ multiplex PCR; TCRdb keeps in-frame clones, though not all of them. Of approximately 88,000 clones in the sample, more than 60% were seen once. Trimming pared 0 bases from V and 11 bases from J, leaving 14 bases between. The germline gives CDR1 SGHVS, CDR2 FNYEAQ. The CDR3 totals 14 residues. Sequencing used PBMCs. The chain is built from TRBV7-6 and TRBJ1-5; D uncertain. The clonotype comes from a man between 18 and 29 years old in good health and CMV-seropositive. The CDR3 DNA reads TGTGCCAGCAGCTTAGCCCCCAACCGGGGAGCCCAGCATTTT. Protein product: CASSLAPNRGAQHF.